Below, one T cell receptor beta chain is given with its context. These data are taken from a study of OX40 agonist ivuxolimab in advanced cancers. In the study overall: Approximately 40% of patients had received prior checkpoint inhibitor therapy.

Libraries were prepared by immunoSEQ multiplex PCR; TCRdb keeps only in-frame clonotypes and omits some of them. This sample yields about 70,000 clones, of which roughly 88% are seen a single time; 0.86% belongs to the top ten. This TCR came from an adult with an advanced solid tumor such as melanoma, head and neck, liver or kidney cancer. Sample: CD4+ or CD8+ T cells sorted from blood, taken in a trial of the OX40 agonist ivuxolimab.

DNA of the CDR3: TGTGCCATCAGGGGGACCAGGGTTAAGGGAAACACCATATATTTT. This encodes CAIRGTRVKGNTIYF. The chain employs TRBV10-3 and TRBJ1-3; D may be TRBD1 (5 bases). The CDR3 contains 15 residues. Per the germline V gene, CDR1 is ENHRY and CDR2 is SYGVKD. V was pared by 6 bases and J by 4 bases, with 16 bases between.